This T cell receptor (beta chain) was sequenced for a study of blood T cells in healthy people across ages. Each donor's blood draw was roughly 9.8 milliliters of peripheral blood. Per sample, no less than 5.5 micrograms of total RNA were extracted. Through a sample-barcoded 5' primer and a J-beta primer mix, a second PCR was run for roughly 6 to 12 cycles. TCRdb independently ran MiXCR on the 5' RACE reads; one entry per CDR3 protein. The table includes about 730,000 distinct CDR3 sequences, about 40% detected once. Germline CDR1 and CDR2: SGHDT and YYEEEE. V gave up 2 bases and J gave up 4 bases; unmatched junction bases: 6. The CDR3 is 15 amino acids. Study-level points and caveats: TCR beta diversity, measured per million T cells, fell in a roughly linear way with age.

Concerning this clonotype itself: Its antigen remains unidentified.

The chain carries TRBV5-6 and TRBJ2-1, with 7 bases aligning to TRBD2. The source is a woman aged 55-70 years in good health. The specimen was blood. The CDR3 sequence: CASSFFAGEYNEQFF. The CDR3 DNA follows: TGTGCCAGCAGCTTCTTTGCGGGAGAGTACAATGAGCAGTTCTTC.